This passage covers 12 T cell receptor beta chains from one sample sequenced in a study of graft-versus-host responses after intestinal transplantation. The antigens for these receptors are not known. Using immunoSEQ multiplex PCR, the repertoire was profiled, and TCRdb retains in-frame clones only, with some absent. The sample yields over 45,000 clones, roughly 90% seen once. This specimen consisted of unstimulated CD4+ T cells sorted from spleen or lymph node cells, obtained before transplant. These receptors were collected from a human donor who was the organ donor for an intestinal transplant.

The rearrangement uses TRBV6-5 and TRBJ1-2; tentative D call: TRBD1 (6 bases). Looked up from germline, CDR1 is MNHEY and CDR2 is SVGAGI. The CDR3 sequence is 14 residues long. Trimming stripped 6 bases from V and 8 bases from J, with 19 bases between. DNA of the CDR3: TGTGCCAGCAGGGCACAGGGAAGTATGGGCGGCTACACCTTC. It specifies CASRAQGSMGGYTF.

Regarding this clone: One end of the junction does not line up with germline, which may come from a read error. The genes are TRBV7-6 and TRBJ2-7; 7 nucleotides line up with TRBD2. This CDR3 has 13 amino acids. The germline V gene encodes CDR1 SGHVS and CDR2 FNYEAQ. CDR3 protein: CTSSPGLQYEQYF. CDR3 coding DNA: TGTACCAGCAGCCCGGGACTACAGTACGAGCAGTACTTC.

The chain uses TRBV9 and TRBJ2-1; TRBD1 matches 9 bases. CDR1 is SGDLS and CDR2 is YYNGEE in the germline V gene. The trim removed 2 bases at V and 12 bases at J, leaving 9 bases unmatched. The CDR3 is made up of 14 amino acids. The CDR3 DNA sequence: TGTGCCAGCAGCGTTGGGACAGGGAAAATGGGGCAGTTCTTC. Translated: CASSVGTGKMGQFF.

The J gene is TRBJ2-2, the V gene TRBV6-4, with 9 positions matching TRBD2. The CDR3 is 16 residues long. Germline V gives CDR1 MRHNA, CDR2 SNTAGT. V shed 6 bases, J shed 0 bases, and the junction held 5 bases outside the gene matches. The CDR3 loop reads CASREIAGANTGELFF. CDR3 in DNA: TGTGCCAGCAGAGAAATAGCGGGAGCGAACACCGGGGAGCTGTTTTTT.

This chain uses TRBV6-5 with TRBJ2-1; 7 nucleotides agree with TRBD1. The CDR3 is 13 amino acids. Germline V gene lookup returns CDR1 MNHEY and CDR2 SVGAGI. The V segment lost 6 bases and the J segment 4 bases; nucleotides outside the gene matches: 3. The CDR3 sequence is CASSRTGYNEQFF. Here the CDR3 DNA reads TGTGCCAGCAGCCGGACAGGTTACAATGAGCAGTTCTTC.

The J gene is TRBJ2-5, the V gene TRBV5-1; TRBD2 matches at 7 bases. Germline trimming cut 1 base from V and 1 base from J; bases unmatched to any gene: 13. The germline gives CDR1 SGHRS, CDR2 YFSETQ. The CDR3 is 18 amino acids. CDR3 in amino acids: CASSLWPWGRTSQETQYF. CDR3 coding DNA: TGCGCCAGCAGCTTGTGGCCCTGGGGAAGGACTAGCCAAGAGACCCAGTACTTC.

V usage is TRBV7-2 and J usage is TRBJ2-1, with 7 bases fitting TRBD2. This CDR3 is 12 amino acids long. The J segment lost 2 bases and the V segment lost 8 bases, leaving 0 bases of the junction unmatched. Germline assignment: CDR1 SGHTA and CDR2 FQGNSA. In DNA form, the CDR3 reads TGTGCCAGCCGGGGGGCCTACAATGAGCAGTTCTTC. It codes for CASRGAYNEQFF.

The chain links TRBV7-4 to TRBJ1-2, with D possibly matching TRBD1 (6 bases). This CDR3 is built from 15 residues. Germline-derived CDR1 and CDR2 are SGHVT and SQSDAQ. V was cut by 1 base and J by 3 bases, with 12 bases left in between. CDR3 sequence: CASSLVEDRYYGYTF. As DNA, the CDR3 is TGTGCCAGCAGCTTAGTGGAGGACAGATACTATGGCTACACCTTC.

The J gene is TRBJ2-1, the V gene TRBV30, with 10 bases lining up with TRBD1. V was clipped by 3 bases and J by 9 bases; unmatched bases: 5. Germline lookup yields CDR1 GTSNPN and CDR2 SVGIG (reference sequence). The CDR3 contains 13 residues. In nucleotides, the CDR3 is TGTGCCTGGAGCCCGGGACAGGGGAGTGAGCAGTTCTTC. Protein product: CAWSPGQGSEQFF. Variable domain in full (rest from reference TRBV30 and TRBJ2-1): SQTIHQWPATLVQPVGSPLSLECTVEGTSNPNLYWYRQAAGRGLQLLFYSVGIGQISSEVPQNLSASRPQDRQFILSSKKLLLSDSGFYLCAWSPGQGSEQFFGPGTRLTVL.

This clone was counted only a few times. The CDR3 spells CASSSSLLRTDTQYF. The CDR3 nucleotides are TGTGCCAGCAGCTCTAGCCTCCTCCGCACAGATACGCAGTATTTT. V is TRBV7-2 and J is TRBJ2-3; D is perhaps TRBD2 (5 bases). Germline V gene sequence: CDR1 SGHTA, CDR2 FQGNSA. The CDR3 is 15 residues long. Trimming stripped 4 bases from V and 1 base from J, with 12 bases between.

This chain uses TRBV28 with TRBJ2-6, with D possibly being TRBD1 (5 bases). The length of the CDR3 is 16 residues. Per the germline V gene, CDR1 is MDHEN and CDR2 is SYDVKM. Trimming stripped 4 bases from V and 0 bases from J, with 10 bases between. Written as DNA, the CDR3 is TGTGCCAGCAGTTCGCCCAGGGTCTCTGGGGCCAACGTCCTGACTTTC. Translated, it gives CASSSPRVSGANVLTF.

The rearrangement links TRBV15 to TRBJ1-3, with a weak D call TRBD1 (6 bases). The V gene's germline CDR1 is LNHNV and CDR2 YYDKDF (reference sequence). The CDR3 consists of 16 residues. V lost 1 base to trimming and J lost 3 bases, with 13 bases between them. CDR3 region: CATSRAAGARGNTIYF. Written as DNA, the CDR3 is TGTGCCACCAGCAGAGCGGCAGGGGCGCGTGGAAACACCATATATTTT. The whole variable domain, remainder taken from reference TRBV15 and TRBJ1-3, is DAMVIQNPRYQVTQFGKPVTLSCSQTLNHNVMYWYQQKSSQAPKLLFHYYDKDFNNEADTPDNFQSRRPNTSFCFLDIRSPGLGDTAMYLCATSRAAGARGNTIYFGEGSWLTVV.